The rows below give T cell receptor beta chains drawn from one sample of a study of cytomegalovirus exposure and HLA in healthy donors. The assay was immunoSEQ multiplex PCR, and TCRdb's table has in-frame clones only and misses some. The sample yields about 220,000 clones, around nine tenths seen once. The sample was PBMCs. These receptors were collected from a man between 18 and 35 years old in good health and CMV-seronegative. CDR3s include the opening cysteine and the closing phenylalanine or tryptophan. Each record gives: D gene, V gene, J gene, clone size, CDR3 protein, CDR3 DNA. The D gene is left open where the match is weak. Clone size is given for some rows only: seen once, a few or many times, or a class if the clone is expanded.

.	TRBV5-1	TRBJ1-1	.	CASSPWRGAGNTEAFF	TGCGCCAGCAGCCCGTGGCGGGGGGCTGGGAACACTGAAGCTTTCTTT
TRBD1	TRBV6-5	TRBJ1-1	.	CASSYSIRTGRTEAFF	TGTGCCAGCAGTTACTCGATTCGGACAGGACGAACTGAAGCTTTCTTT
TRBD1	TRBV19	TRBJ1-2	few	CASSLADREKTF	TGTGCCAGTAGTCTAGCGGACAGGGAAAAGACCTTC
TRBD1	TRBV5-4	TRBJ1-6	.	CASSLIRTGRSNSPLHF	TGTGCCAGCAGCCTAATTAGGACAGGGAGGAGTAATTCACCCCTCCACTTT
.	TRBV18	TRBJ1-3	.	CASSPPLAGAGNTIYF	TGTGCCAGCTCACCACCCCTTGCGGGGGCTGGAAACACCATATATTTT
TRBD1	TRBV5-6	TRBJ2-3	.	CASSSRQGTDTQYF	TGTGCCAGCAGCTCCCGACAGGGAACAGATACGCAGTATTTT
.	TRBV7-7	TRBJ2-6	once	CASSPSGAGANVLTF	TGTGCCAGCAGCCCGTCAGGGGCTGGGGCCAACGTCCTGACTTTC
.	TRBV21-1	TRBJ2-7	.	CASSTSGTSYEQYF	TGTGCCAGCAGCACTAGCGGGACCTCCTACGAGCAGTACTTC
TRBD1	TRBV2	TRBJ1-6	.	CASSVGGAGGALNSPLHF	TGTGCCAGCAGTGTGGGTGGAGCAGGGGGCGCCTTAAATTCACCCCTCCACTTT
.	TRBV9	TRBJ1-3	.	CASSVGLPGSGGNTIYF	TGTGCCAGCAGCGTAGGTCTTCCAGGATCGGGGGGAAACACCATATATTTT
.	TRBV11-2	TRBJ2-7	.	CASSGRGPYEQYF	TGTGCCAGCAGCGGGCGGGGGCCCTACGAGCAGTACTTC
TRBD1	TRBV5-6	TRBJ1-2	.	CASSSSTGQNYGYTF	TGTGCCAGCAGCTCCTCGACAGGGCAAAACTATGGCTACACCTTC
TRBD1	TRBV28	TRBJ1-5	.	CASSFSDRVNQPQHF	TGTGCCAGCAGTTTTTCGGACAGGGTGAATCAGCCCCAGCATTTT
.	TRBV6-1	TRBJ2-3	.	CASSESGGSSTDTQYF	TGTGCCAGCAGTGAAAGTGGAGGGTCTAGCACAGATACGCAGTATTTT
.	TRBV2	TRBJ1-5	.	CATRGRAGNQPQHF	TGTGCCACCCGGGGTAGGGCGGGAAATCAGCCCCAGCATTTT
.	TRBV6-5	TRBJ2-7	.	CASSYSYDSYEQYF	TGTGCCAGCAGTTACTCCTACGACAGCTACGAGCAGTACTTC
.	TRBV4-1	TRBJ1-1	.	CASSPRDMGFMNTEAFF	TGCGCCAGCAGCCCCCGGGACATGGGGTTCATGAACACTGAAGCTTTCTTT
.	TRBV15	TRBJ2-3	.	CATSRVPGGTDTQYF	TGTGCCACCAGCAGAGTTCCCGGGGGCACAGATACGCAGTATTTT
.	TRBV18	TRBJ2-7	.	CASSPGLTTYEQYF	TGTGCCAGCTCACCGGGACTCACGACCTACGAGCAGTACTTC
.	TRBV5-1	TRBJ1-2	.	CASSLAGGGGDGYTF	TGCGCCAGCAGCTTGGCGGGCGGGGGAGGCGATGGCTACACCTTC
TRBD1	TRBV15	TRBJ2-1	.	CATRSRTGEDEQFF	TGTGCCACCAGAAGCAGGACAGGGGAGGATGAGCAGTTCTTC
TRBD2	TRBV27	TRBJ2-3	.	CATSRGTTSTDTQYF	TGTGCCACCTCTCGGGGGACTACGAGCACAGATACGCAGTATTTT
.	TRBV20-1	TRBJ2-3	.	CSVEYTDTQYF	TGCAGTGTAGAATACACAGATACGCAGTATTTT
.	TRBV4-3	TRBJ1-2	.	CASSQLDRGGYTF	TGCGCCAGCAGCCAATTAGATAGGGGTGGCTACACCTTC
TRBD1	TRBV4-3	TRBJ1-5	.	CASSRDRSNQPQHF	TGCGCCAGCAGCCGGGACAGAAGCAATCAGCCCCAGCATTTT
.	TRBV5-6	TRBJ2-3	once	CASSLDKDTQYF	TGTGCCAGCAGCTTGGACAAAGATACGCAGTATTTT
.	TRBV4-1	TRBJ2-7	.	CASSARVQGYEQYF	TGCGCCAGCAGCGCCCGCGTTCAGGGCTACGAGCAGTACTTC
.	TRBV5-1	TRBJ2-2	.	CASSLAGNTGELFF	TGCGCCAGCAGCTTGGCGGGTAACACCGGGGAGCTGTTTTTT
.	TRBV6-5	TRBJ2-1	few	CASSTSSSNEQFF	TGTGCCAGCAGTACTTCTAGTTCCAATGAGCAGTTCTTC
.	TRBV10-1	TRBJ2-7	.	CAIPLRQVETTYEQYF	TGCGCCATCCCTTTGCGACAGGTCGAAACAACCTACGAGCAGTACTTC
.	TRBV2	TRBJ1-1	.	CASPRGGLNTEAFF	TGTGCCAGCCCGAGGGGGGGCTTGAACACTGAAGCTTTCTTT
.	TRBV7-2	TRBJ2-7	.	CASSLDSGVYEQYF	TGTGCCAGCAGCTTAGATTCAGGGGTCTACGAGCAGTACTTC
TRBD1	TRBV9	TRBJ2-2	.	CASSVGRGGTGGENTGELFF	TGTGCCAGCAGCGTAGGACGGGGAGGGACAGGGGGAGAAAACACCGGGGAGCTGTTTTTT
.	TRBV7-2	TRBJ1-5	.	CASSSWGGRGRLGNQPQHF	TGTGCCAGCAGCTCCTGGGGGGGGCGCGGGAGGCTTGGCAATCAGCCCCAGCATTTT
.	TRBV7-8	TRBJ1-5	.	CASSWTGTRNQPQHF	TGTGCCAGCAGCTGGACCGGGACACGGAATCAGCCCCAGCATTTT
.	TRBV5-1	TRBJ2-2	.	CASSLGQTTGELFF	TGCGCCAGCAGCTTGGGGCAGACTACCGGGGAGCTGTTTTTT
.	TRBV5-4	TRBJ2-3	.	CASSPPLGDNTDTQYF	TGTGCCAGCAGCCCTCCCCTCGGGGACAACACAGATACGCAGTATTTT
TRBD2	TRBV5-6	TRBJ2-7	.	CASREGSGESSYEQYF	TGTGCCAGCCGGGAAGGCAGCGGGGAAAGCTCCTACGAGCAGTACTTC
.	TRBV18	TRBJ2-7	.	CASSPDNLIYEQYF	TGTGCCAGCTCGCCAGACAACCTAATCTACGAGCAGTACTTC
TRBD1	TRBV10-2	TRBJ2-3	.	CASSRDSRVTDTQYF	TGCGCCAGCAGTCGGGACAGCCGAGTTACAGATACGCAGTATTTT